This T cell receptor (beta chain) was sequenced during a study of cytomegalovirus exposure and HLA in healthy donors. PCR involved 60 Vbeta and 13 Jbeta primers. The table came from immunoSEQ multiplex PCR; TCRdb's copy has only in-frame clones and leaves some out. The sample yields approximately 160,000 clones, more than 65% seen once. The source of this sequence is a male donor in good health and CMV-seronegative. Material: PBMCs.

This chain's CDR3 is CASSLSRGLADTQYF. DNA of the CDR3: TGTGCCAGCAGTTTATCGCGAGGGTTGGCAGATACGCAGTATTTT. The chain is built from TRBV27 and TRBJ2-3, with D perhaps TRBD2 (5 bases). The germline gives CDR1 MNHEY, CDR2 SMNVEV (reference sequence). Trimming cost V 0 bases and J 4 bases, with 11 bases left between them. The CDR3 covers 15 residues.